This T cell receptor (beta chain) was sequenced for a study of shared clonotypes between healthy human individuals. Study in general: Per donor, CD8 memory used one plate, CD8 naive used two, CD4 memory used three and CD4 naive used three. The study, taken as a whole, reports: Blood was the sole source, and tissue repertoires probably differ.

The CDR3 covers 13 residues. V lost 7 bases and J lost 6; bases outside the gene matches: 7. Germline-derived CDR1 and CDR2 are SGHRS and YFSETQ. Splitting of CD4+ cells produced CD45RA+ naive and CD45RA-negative memory subsets. Per the authors' pipeline: Because ImmunoSEQ provided only junction sequences with no quality scores, the filtering differed. Produced via immunoSEQ multiplex PCR; TCRdb's table is partial and in-frame only. D and trimming come from the DNA, and the V and J calls and clone size come from that table. The table records 2 million to 2.5 million clones, approximately 96% of them present only once. Concerning this clone itself: Its antigen is currently unknown.

The clonotype was recovered from a man between 18 and 29 years old in good health. V and J are TRBV5-1 and TRBJ2-3; 8 bases line up with TRBD2. The sample taken for sequencing was naive CD4+ T cells sorted from blood. Stated subset: CD45RA+ positively selected. CDR3 DNA: TGCGCCAGCGCGTACAGCGGGGGTGATACGCAGTATTTT. Its translation: CASAYSGGDTQYF. Variable domain in full (rest from reference TRBV5-1 and TRBJ2-3): KAGVTQTPRYLIKTRGQQVTLSCSPISGHRSVSWYQQTPGQGLQFLFEYFSETQRNKGNFPGRFSGRQFSNSRSEMNVSTLELGDSALYLCASAYSGGDTQYFGPGTRLTVL.